The clone carrying this TCR beta chain was seen a few times. The data originate from a study of early T cells in non-severe SARS-CoV-2 infection. Trimming took 3 bases from V and 3 from J, leaving 16 bases between them. Germline V CDR1 and CDR2: SGDLS, YYNGEE. CDR3 length equals 15 residues. One entry per CDR3 protein, called by TCRdb with MiXCR from the 5' RACE reads. The data show under 95,000 distinct CDR3 sequences, more than 13% seen once. The sequencing sample was made of whole blood. The chain uses TRBV9 and TRBJ2-7, with D possibly being TRBD1 (6 bases). This sequence originates from an adult who was a healthcare worker with PCR-confirmed SARS-CoV-2 infection or an uninfected control (not recorded which). The CDR3: CASSANPQGFYEQYF. Here the CDR3 DNA reads TGTGCCAGCAGCGCAAACCCACAGGGTTTCTACGAGCAGTACTTC.